This TCR beta chain was recovered during a study of blood T cell repertoires in COVID-19 (dated by TCRdb to the early 2020s). Some background on the complete study: The collaborator samples originated in the United States, Italy and Spain and spanned the acute and convalescent phases of COVID-19. A freely available public database, intended as a resource for researchers studying the immune response to SARS-CoV-2, is where the repertoires were released. A de-identified subject ID, COVID-19 status, age in years and sex were almost always included in the sample metadata. The samples were drawn from two sources: the first 160 participants of the ongoing ImmuneRACE study, and over 1,000 subjects contributed by 6 global collaborators. Deeply sampled blood TCRbeta repertoires from subjects exposed to, actively infected with, or recovered from COVID-19 were included in the dataset. Where HLA class I and class II types were available, the types were taken from metadata supplied by the sample provider, not from assay-based typing. The material from the prospective study consisted of cDNA or gDNA derived from T cells, B-cell-depleted T cells, or PBMCs.

TCRbeta CDR3 regions were amplified from genomic DNA by means of the immunoSEQ Assay, a bias-controlled multiplex PCR. In the original analysis: The number of nucleated cells in each sample was estimated by amplification of reference gene primers within the assay. Sequence reads were collapsed and filtered to measure the absolute abundance of every unique TCRbeta CDR3 rearrangement. Productive Simpson clonality was computed per sample as the square root of Simpson's diversity index over productive rearrangements. Here the immuneACCESS table is served through TCRdb, limited to in-frame sequences with V and J called. Missing clones are a known gap in these copies; in checked studies unresolved V genes cover under half, and the rest lacks a known reason. V and J calls and clone size are given by that table; D and trimming were obtained from the DNA. This sample is represented by a few hundred thousand clones; roughly 89% of them were singletons. Jointly, the top ten make up roughly 11% of the sample.

Worth noting for this clone: No antigen is known for it. No much larger clone is present one base from it, and per-base qualities are unavailable.

Trimming takes 5 bases from V and 6 bases from J, and the germline ends sit 8 bases apart. Including cysteine and phenylalanine, the CDR3 has 12 amino acids. Only the CDR3 portion is preserved as DNA: 36 bases, with reading frame beginning at the first base. From the germline V gene (reference sequence), CDR1 is MNHNY and CDR2 is SVGAGI. The paper as a whole reports these results and caveats: Clinical and demographic metadata were provided uncurated, with the amount varying by source and participant.

One collaborating source in Seattle enrolled patients while the patients were actively infected and followed the patients over time throughout the course of disease. Each collaborating institution followed its own protocols to collect whole blood in K2EDTA tubes. Collaborator samples were shipped for TCRbeta analysis as frozen whole blood, isolated PBMCs, or DNA extracted from either sample type. The TCR originated in a woman aged 25 to 39 with COVID-19, enrolled during active disease. This sequence uses TRBV6-6 and TRBJ1-5; the D segment could be TRBD1, given 5 matching bases. Sequencing was carried out using peripheral blood. The CDR3 region: CASSPDSQPQHF. The nucleotide sequence reads as follows: TGTGCCAGCAGTCCCGACAGTCAGCCCCAGCATTTT.